The rows below give T cell receptor beta chains drawn from one sample of a study of blood T cell repertoires in COVID-19. Profiling relied on immunoSEQ multiplex PCR, and the TCRdb table lists in-frame clones only, not all of them. The table records 45,000 to 60,000 clones, 75% to 90% of them present only once. Sequenced material: peripheral blood. These receptors all stem from a human donor in a cohort sampled during active COVID-19. CDR3s include the opening cysteine and the closing phenylalanine or tryptophan. The order of the fields is J gene, clone size, D gene, V gene, CDR3 length, CDR3 DNA, CDR3 protein. D genes are given only for firm matches. Not all rows give a size; the values are once, few, many and, for expanded clones, a class.

j_gene: TRBJ2-7
abundance: .
d_gene: .
v_gene: TRBV7-6
len: 15
CDR3nt: TGTGCCAGCAGCTTCCGCAGTGCCTCCTCCTACGAGCAGTACTTC
CDR3aa: CASSFRSASSYEQYF

j_gene: TRBJ1-1
abundance: .
d_gene: .
v_gene: TRBV4-1
len: 17
CDR3nt: TGCGCCAGCAGCCAAGAGGGCACCCACCGCATGAACACTGAAGCTTTCTTT
CDR3aa: CASSQEGTHRMNTEAFF

j_gene: TRBJ1-3
abundance: .
d_gene: .
v_gene: TRBV5-6
len: 15
CDR3nt: TGTGCCAGCAGCTTGACAGGGACGAACTCGGGCACCATATATTTT
CDR3aa: CASSLTGTNSGTIYF

j_gene: TRBJ2-7
abundance: .
d_gene: TRBD2
v_gene: TRBV27
len: 18
CDR3nt: TGTGCCAGCAGTTTTTCAGTGGGAGGGCCTACCTTTTCCTACGAGCAGTACTTC
CDR3aa: CASSFSVGGPTFSYEQYF

j_gene: TRBJ1-5
abundance: .
d_gene: .
v_gene: TRBV5-6
len: 17
CDR3nt: TGTGCCAGCAGCCTTAACCACAGGGTTCATAGCAATCAGCCCCAGCATTTT
CDR3aa: CASSLNHRVHSNQPQHF

j_gene: TRBJ2-7
abundance: .
d_gene: .
v_gene: TRBV6-2/TRBV6-3
len: 14
CDR3nt: TGTGCCAGCAGTTGGGCAGTCCTCACCTACGAGCAGTACTTC
CDR3aa: CASSWAVLTYEQYF

j_gene: TRBJ1-2
abundance: .
d_gene: TRBD1
v_gene: TRBV30
len: 11
CDR3nt: TGTGCCTGGAGTGTAGGGACAGGGGATACCTTC
CDR3aa: CAWSVGTGDTF

j_gene: TRBJ1-4
abundance: few
d_gene: TRBD1
v_gene: TRBV4-3
len: 16
CDR3nt: TGCGCCAGCAGCCAAGATACAGGGGAGGCTAATGAAAAACTGTTTTTT
CDR3aa: CASSQDTGEANEKLFF

j_gene: TRBJ1-2
abundance: .
d_gene: .
v_gene: TRBV19
len: 16
CDR3nt: TGTGCCAGTACCTCCCCCGGGCACAGGGTCGGTTATGGCTACACCTTC
CDR3aa: CASTSPGHRVGYGYTF

j_gene: TRBJ2-4
abundance: .
d_gene: .
v_gene: TRBV6-2/TRBV6-3
len: 16
CDR3nt: TGTGCCAGCAGTTATGGAGTACTAATAGCCAAAAACATTCAGTACTTC
CDR3aa: CASSYGVLIAKNIQYF

j_gene: TRBJ1-2
abundance: .
d_gene: .
v_gene: TRBV19
len: 13
CDR3nt: TGTGCCAGTAGTATCGGTGAAAACTATGGCTACACCTTC
CDR3aa: CASSIGENYGYTF

j_gene: TRBJ2-6
abundance: once
d_gene: .
v_gene: TRBV5-1
len: 16
CDR3nt: TGCGCCAGCAGGTCCCGAACAGGCTCTGGGGCCAACGTCCTGACTTTC
CDR3aa: CASRSRTGSGANVLTF

j_gene: TRBJ2-3
abundance: once
d_gene: .
v_gene: TRBV18
len: 18
CDR3nt: TGTGCCAGCTCCCGAGAATCGGGACAACGGCGAACCACAGATACGCAGTATTTT
CDR3aa: CASSRESGQRRTTDTQYF

j_gene: TRBJ1-2
abundance: once
d_gene: .
v_gene: TRBV12-3/TRBV12-4
len: 13
CDR3nt: TGTGCCATTCACAGGTCTCCTAACTATGGCTACACCTTC
CDR3aa: CAIHRSPNYGYTF

j_gene: TRBJ1-3
abundance: .
d_gene: .
v_gene: TRBV15
len: 15
CDR3nt: TGTGCCACCAGCAGTGACCACAGGGCCTGGGACACCATATATTTT
CDR3aa: CATSSDHRAWDTIYF

j_gene: TRBJ1-4
abundance: .
d_gene: TRBD1
v_gene: TRBV7-9
len: 15
CDR3nt: TGTGCCAGCAGCTTGACCGGGACAGGGGACGAAAAACTGTTTTTT
CDR3aa: CASSLTGTGDEKLFF

j_gene: TRBJ2-3
abundance: .
d_gene: TRBD2
v_gene: TRBV4-3
len: 16
CDR3nt: TGCGCCAGCAGCGATCTGGCGGGGGATTCGTCAGCTACGCAGTATTTT
CDR3aa: CASSDLAGDSSATQYF

j_gene: TRBJ2-3
abundance: .
d_gene: TRBD1
v_gene: TRBV3-1/TRBV3-2
len: 16
CDR3nt: TGTGCCAGCAGCCTCCGACAGGGGGGTAGCACAGATACGCAGTATTTT
CDR3aa: CASSLRQGGSTDTQYF

j_gene: TRBJ1-2
abundance: .
d_gene: .
v_gene: TRBV6-5
len: 13
CDR3nt: TGTGCCAGCAGTTACTCCGGGTCTCGCTCCTACACCTTC
CDR3aa: CASSYSGSRSYTF

j_gene: TRBJ2-7
abundance: once
d_gene: .
v_gene: TRBV30
len: 12
CDR3nt: TGTGCCTGGAGCCAGAGGTCCTACGAGCAGTACTTC
CDR3aa: CAWSQRSYEQYF

j_gene: TRBJ1-2
abundance: .
d_gene: TRBD1
v_gene: TRBV5-1
len: 18
CDR3nt: TGCGCCAGCAGCTTGGCAACTCCCCAGGGGGCCATATCATATGGCTACACCTTC
CDR3aa: CASSLATPQGAISYGYTF

j_gene: TRBJ2-5
abundance: .
d_gene: TRBD2
v_gene: TRBV6-5
len: 15
CDR3nt: TGTGCCAGCAGGGCTAGCGGGGCGGGCCAAGAGACCCAGTACTTC
CDR3aa: CASRASGAGQETQYF

j_gene: TRBJ1-5
abundance: few
d_gene: TRBD1
v_gene: TRBV4-1
len: 17
CDR3nt: TGCGCCAGCAGCCAGGGCAGGGGGCTTGGGAGCAATCAGCCCCAGCATTTT
CDR3aa: CASSQGRGLGSNQPQHF

j_gene: TRBJ1-2
abundance: .
d_gene: .
v_gene: TRBV11-2
len: 16
CDR3nt: TGTGCCAGCAGCGCCGACAGAAGGAAGCGCGACTATGGCTACACCTTC
CDR3aa: CASSADRRKRDYGYTF

j_gene: TRBJ1-6
abundance: few
d_gene: TRBD1
v_gene: TRBV6-5
len: 13
CDR3nt: TGTGCCAGCAGTCGGGACAGGGATTCACCCCTCCACTTT
CDR3aa: CASSRDRDSPLHF

j_gene: TRBJ1-4
abundance: .
d_gene: .
v_gene: TRBV16
len: 13
CDR3nt: TGTGCCAGCAGCCCCGACAGAAATGAAAAACTGTTTTTT
CDR3aa: CASSPDRNEKLFF

j_gene: TRBJ2-7
abundance: .
d_gene: TRBD1
v_gene: TRBV18
len: 15
CDR3nt: TGTGCCAGCTCACTCGGGACAGGATATGGCTACGAGCAGTACTTC
CDR3aa: CASSLGTGYGYEQYF

j_gene: TRBJ1-5
abundance: .
d_gene: TRBD1
v_gene: TRBV10-1
len: 17
CDR3nt: TGCGCCAGCAGTGGGGGACAGGGGGCGCGGGGCAATCAGCCCCAGCATTTT
CDR3aa: CASSGGQGARGNQPQHF

j_gene: TRBJ2-2
abundance: .
d_gene: .
v_gene: TRBV18
len: 18
CDR3nt: TGTGCCAGCTCACCACGGCAAACAGGCCGTACGAACACCGGGGAGCTGTTTTTT
CDR3aa: CASSPRQTGRTNTGELFF

j_gene: TRBJ2-3
abundance: .
d_gene: .
v_gene: TRBV10-3
len: 14
CDR3nt: TGTGCCATCAGTGAGTCTATGAGCACAGATACGCAGTATTTT
CDR3aa: CAISESMSTDTQYF

j_gene: TRBJ2-7
abundance: .
d_gene: TRBD2
v_gene: TRBV5-1
len: 14
CDR3nt: TGCGCCAGCAGGGAACTAGCGGGGGTAGACGAGCAGTACTTC
CDR3aa: CASRELAGVDEQYF

j_gene: TRBJ2-2
abundance: .
d_gene: TRBD1
v_gene: TRBV5-1
len: 14
CDR3nt: TGCGCCAGCAGCCTAGGGCAGGGGGCCGGGGAGCTGTTTTTT
CDR3aa: CASSLGQGAGELFF

j_gene: TRBJ1-1
abundance: .
d_gene: .
v_gene: TRBV19
len: 14
CDR3nt: TGTGCCAGTATACGGGGGGAGGAGGGGGCTGAAGCTTTCTTT
CDR3aa: CASIRGEEGAEAFF

j_gene: TRBJ2-4
abundance: .
d_gene: .
v_gene: TRBV4-1
len: 15
CDR3nt: TGCGCCAGCAGCCATGGTACAAATTTCAAAAACATTCAGTACTTC
CDR3aa: CASSHGTNFKNIQYF

j_gene: TRBJ2-3
abundance: .
d_gene: TRBD1
v_gene: TRBV5-6
len: 15
CDR3nt: TGTGCCAGCAGCTTACGGACAGGGGGCACAGATACGCAGTATTTT
CDR3aa: CASSLRTGGTDTQYF

j_gene: TRBJ2-7
abundance: .
d_gene: TRBD1
v_gene: TRBV7-2
len: 15
CDR3nt: TGTGCCAGCAGCCGGGACAGGGGGCGATTCTACGAGCAGTACTTC
CDR3aa: CASSRDRGRFYEQYF

j_gene: TRBJ2-7
abundance: .
d_gene: TRBD1
v_gene: TRBV4-2
len: 15
CDR3nt: TGTGCCAGCAGCCAAGCGGGACAGGGGTCCGACGAGCAGTACTTC
CDR3aa: CASSQAGQGSDEQYF